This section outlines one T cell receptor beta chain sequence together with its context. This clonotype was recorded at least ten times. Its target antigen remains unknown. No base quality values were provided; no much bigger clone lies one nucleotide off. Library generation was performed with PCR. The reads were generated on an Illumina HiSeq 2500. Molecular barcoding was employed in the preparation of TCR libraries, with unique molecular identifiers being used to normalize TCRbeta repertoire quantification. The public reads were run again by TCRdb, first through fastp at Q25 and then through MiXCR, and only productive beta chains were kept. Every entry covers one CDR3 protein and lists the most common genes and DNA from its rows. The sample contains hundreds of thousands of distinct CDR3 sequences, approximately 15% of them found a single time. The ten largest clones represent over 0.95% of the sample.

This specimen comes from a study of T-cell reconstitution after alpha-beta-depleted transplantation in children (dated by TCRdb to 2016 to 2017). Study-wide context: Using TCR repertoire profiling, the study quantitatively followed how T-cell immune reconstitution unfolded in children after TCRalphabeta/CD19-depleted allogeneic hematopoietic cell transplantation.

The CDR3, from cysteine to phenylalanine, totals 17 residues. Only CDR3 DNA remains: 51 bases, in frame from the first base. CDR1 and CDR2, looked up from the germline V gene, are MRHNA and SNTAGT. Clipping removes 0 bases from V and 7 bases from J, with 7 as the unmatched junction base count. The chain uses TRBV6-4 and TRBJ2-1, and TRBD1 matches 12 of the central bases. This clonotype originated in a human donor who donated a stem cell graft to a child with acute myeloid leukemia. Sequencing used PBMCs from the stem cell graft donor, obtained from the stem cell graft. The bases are TGTGCCAGCAGTGACTCCTTGCGGGACAGGGGGCGAAATGAGCAGTTCTTC. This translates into CASSDSLRDRGRNEQFF.